This T cell receptor (beta chain) is drawn from a study of T cell responses to AZD1222 COVID-19 vaccine. Produced via immunoSEQ multiplex PCR; TCRdb's table is partial and in-frame only. The table includes 110,000 to 150,000 clones, 80% to 90% detected once. Germline V gives CDR1 ENHRY, CDR2 SYGVKD. CDR3 size: 18 residues. With V trimmed by 6 bases and J by 1 base, 14 bases remained unmatched. The starting material was peripheral blood, obtained on day 0 of AZD1222 vaccination. This chain joins TRBV10-3 and TRBJ2-1; 8 positions match TRBD2. The receptor's source is an adult in good health. CDR3 DNA: TGTGCCATCAGCGGATATAACGGAGCGGGAGCGTCCTACAATGAGCAGTTCTTC. Amino acid sequence: CAISGYNGAGASYNEQFF.